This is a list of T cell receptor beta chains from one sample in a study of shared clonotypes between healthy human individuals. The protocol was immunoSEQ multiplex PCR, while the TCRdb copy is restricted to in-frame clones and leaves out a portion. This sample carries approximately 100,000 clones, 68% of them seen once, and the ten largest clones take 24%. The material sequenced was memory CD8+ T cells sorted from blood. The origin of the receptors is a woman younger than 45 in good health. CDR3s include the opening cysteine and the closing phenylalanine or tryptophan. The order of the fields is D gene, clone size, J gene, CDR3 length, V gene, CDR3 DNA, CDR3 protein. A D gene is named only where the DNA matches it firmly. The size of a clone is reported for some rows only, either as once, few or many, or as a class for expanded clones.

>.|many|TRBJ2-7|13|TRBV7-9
TGTGCCAGCAGCTCCGGGACTCACTACGAGCAGTACTTC
CASSSGTHYEQYF
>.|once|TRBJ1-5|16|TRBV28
TGTGCCAGCAGCCCCCGAGGGGCCGATGCCTGGGGGCCCCAGCATTTT
CASSPRGADAWGPQHF
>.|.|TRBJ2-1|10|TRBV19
TGTGCCAGTCGCGGAGATGAGCAGTTCTTC
CASRGDEQFF
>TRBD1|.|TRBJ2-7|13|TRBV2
TGTGCCAGCAAAACAGGGGAGACCTACGAGCAGTACTTC
CASKTGETYEQYF
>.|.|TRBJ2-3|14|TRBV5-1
TGCGCCAGCAGCTTGGGGGAGAGCACAGATACGCAGTATTTT
CASSLGESTDTQYF
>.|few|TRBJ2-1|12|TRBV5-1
TGCGCCAGCAGCTTGGTTTACAATGAGCAGTTCTTC
CASSLVYNEQFF
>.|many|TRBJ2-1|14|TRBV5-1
TGCGCCAGCAGATTGGATTCTACCTACAATGAGCAGTTCTTC
CASRLDSTYNEQFF
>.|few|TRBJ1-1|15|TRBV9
TGTGCCAGCAGCGTAGTGGTCAGGGAGGGAACTGAAGCTTTCTTT
CASSVVVREGTEAFF
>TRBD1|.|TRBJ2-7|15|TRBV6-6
TGTGCCAGCAGTAAGACCGGGACAGGGGACTACGAGCAGTACTTC
CASSKTGTGDYEQYF
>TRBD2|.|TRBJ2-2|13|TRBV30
TGTGCCTCTACTAGCGGGAGGACCGGGGAGCTGTTTTTT
CASTSGRTGELFF
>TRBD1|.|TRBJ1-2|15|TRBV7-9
TGTGCCAGCAGCGAGGGACAGTTCGTTAACTATGGCTACACCTTC
CASSEGQFVNYGYTF
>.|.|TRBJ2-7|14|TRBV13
TGTGCCAGCAGCGCTACTAGTAGTCAAGGGGAGCAGTACTTC
CASSATSSQGEQYF
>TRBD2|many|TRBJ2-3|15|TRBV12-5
TGTGCTAGTGGTTTGGGCGGGAGGGCCGCAGATACGCAGTATTTT
CASGLGGRAADTQYF
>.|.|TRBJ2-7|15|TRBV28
TGTGCCAGCAGGTCTCGAGGGTTTCCCGTCTACGAGCAGTACTTC
CASRSRGFPVYEQYF
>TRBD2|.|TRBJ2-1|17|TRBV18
TGTGCCAGCTCACCATCCCCTAGCGGGACGTCCTACAATGAGCAGTTCTTC
CASSPSPSGTSYNEQFF
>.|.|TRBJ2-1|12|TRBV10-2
TGCGCCAGCAGTGAGTCTCTAACCGAGCAGTTCTTC
CASSESLTEQFF
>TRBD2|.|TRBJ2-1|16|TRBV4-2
TGTGCCAGCAGCCAAGGGACTAGCGGGAGGTCCGATGAGCAGTTCTTC
CASSQGTSGRSDEQFF
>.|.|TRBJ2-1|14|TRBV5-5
TGTGCCAGCTCCCGGGACTGGACCTACAATGAGCAGTTCTTC
CASSRDWTYNEQFF
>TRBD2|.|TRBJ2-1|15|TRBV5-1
TGCGCCAGCAGCTGGGGACTAGCGGGAGATAAGGAGCAGTTCTTC
CASSWGLAGDKEQFF
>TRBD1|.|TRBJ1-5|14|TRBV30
TGTGCCTGGAGCCAGGGGGCAGGCAATCAGCCCCAGCATTTT
CAWSQGAGNQPQHF
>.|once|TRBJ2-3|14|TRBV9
TGTGCCAGCAGCGTAGGAGGGGCATCAGATACGCAGTATTTT
CASSVGGASDTQYF
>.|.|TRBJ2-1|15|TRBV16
TGTGCCAGCAGCCAATCCCCGAGCTCCTACAATGAGCAGTTCTTC
CASSQSPSSYNEQFF
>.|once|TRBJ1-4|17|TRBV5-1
TGCGCCAGCAGCCCCGGCAGGACCCTCCTAACTAATGAAAAACTGTTTTTT
CASSPGRTLLTNEKLFF
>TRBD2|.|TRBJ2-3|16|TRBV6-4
TGTGCCAGCAGTGTCTCCGGGACTAGCGGGACAGATACGCAGTATTTT
CASSVSGTSGTDTQYF
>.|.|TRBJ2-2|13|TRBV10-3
TGTGCCATCAGTGAGTCGGACACCGGGGAGCTGTTTTTT
CAISESDTGELFF
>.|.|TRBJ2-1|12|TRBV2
TGTGCCAGCAGTGTAAAGGGGCGTGAGCAGTTCTTC
CASSVKGREQFF
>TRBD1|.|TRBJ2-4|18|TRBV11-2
TGTGCCAGCAGCCCCGGGACAGGGGGCCGTCGAGACAAAAACATTCAGTACTTC
CASSPGTGGRRDKNIQYF
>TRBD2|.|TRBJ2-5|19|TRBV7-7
TGTGCCAGCAGTCTTAGGCCCCTCTCTAGCGGGAGTCACAAAGAGACCCAGTACTTC
CASSLRPLSSGSHKETQYF
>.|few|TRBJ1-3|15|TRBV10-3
TGTGCCATCAGGACCTCGATGGACGGTGGAAACACCATATATTTT
CAIRTSMDGGNTIYF
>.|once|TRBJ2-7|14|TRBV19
TGTGCCAGTAGTATAGGAAGAGCGAACTACGAGCAGTACTTC
CASSIGRANYEQYF
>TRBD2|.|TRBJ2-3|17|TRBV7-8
TGTGCCAGCAGCTTAGACCCTAGCGGGAGTGGAACAGATACGCAGTATTTT
CASSLDPSGSGTDTQYF
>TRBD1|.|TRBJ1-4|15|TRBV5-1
TGCGCCAGCAGCTTGGGGGACAGGGACAATGAAAAACTGTTTTTT
CASSLGDRDNEKLFF
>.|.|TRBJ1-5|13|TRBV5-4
TGTGCCAGCAGCTTGGAGGTCGATCAGCCCCAGCATTTT
CASSLEVDQPQHF
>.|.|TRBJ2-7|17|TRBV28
TGTGCCAGCGAAAAAGGGCTAGCGCCAAGTGGGGACTACGAGCAGTACTTC
CASEKGLAPSGDYEQYF
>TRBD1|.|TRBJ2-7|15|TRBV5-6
TGTGCCAGCAGCCCGGCCTGGGACAGGACCTACGAGCAGTACTTC
CASSPAWDRTYEQYF
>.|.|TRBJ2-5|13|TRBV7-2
TGTGCCAGCAGTAGGACTCTTGGGGAGACCCAGTACTTC
CASSRTLGETQYF
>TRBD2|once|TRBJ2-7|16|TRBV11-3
TGTGCCAGCAGCCAGAGGCCGCGGGAGGGCTCCTACGAGCAGTACTTC
CASSQRPREGSYEQYF
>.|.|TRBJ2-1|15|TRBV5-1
TGCGCCAGCAGCACCCTAAGGACACCTAGAAATGAGCAGTTCTTC
CASSTLRTPRNEQFF